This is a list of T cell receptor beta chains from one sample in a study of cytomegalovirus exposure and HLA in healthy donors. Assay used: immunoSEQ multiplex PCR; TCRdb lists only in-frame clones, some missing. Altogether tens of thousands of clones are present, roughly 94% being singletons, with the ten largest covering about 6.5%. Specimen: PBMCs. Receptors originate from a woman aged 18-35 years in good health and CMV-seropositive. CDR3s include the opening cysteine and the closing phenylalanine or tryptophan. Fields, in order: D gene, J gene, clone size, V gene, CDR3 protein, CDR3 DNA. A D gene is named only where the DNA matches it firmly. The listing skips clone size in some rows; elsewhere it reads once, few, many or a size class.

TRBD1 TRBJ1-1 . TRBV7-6 CASSFGDRQGSNTEAFF TGTGCCAGCAGCTTCGGCGACAGACAGGGTTCGAACACTGAAGCTTTCTTT
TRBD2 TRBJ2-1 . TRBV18 CASSPPTSGGHYNEQFF TGTGCCAGCTCACCACCGACTAGCGGGGGGCACTACAATGAGCAGTTCTTC
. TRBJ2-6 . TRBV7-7 CASSQGPRAPGANVLTF TGTGCCAGCAGCCAAGGTCCGAGGGCTCCTGGGGCCAACGTCCTGACTTTC
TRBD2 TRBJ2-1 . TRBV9 CASSATGLAGVENEQFF TGTGCCAGCAGCGCAACAGGACTAGCGGGAGTAGAAAATGAGCAGTTCTTC
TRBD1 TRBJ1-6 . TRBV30 CAWASTGIHNSPLHF TGTGCCTGGGCCTCGACAGGGATCCATAATTCACCCCTCCACTTT
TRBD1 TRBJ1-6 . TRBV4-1 CASSPLDRGDNSPLHF TGCGCCAGCAGCCCCTTGGACAGGGGAGATAATTCACCCCTCCACTTT
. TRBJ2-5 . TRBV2 CASSGRGETQYF TGTGCCAGCAGTGGGAGGGGAGAGACCCAGTACTTC
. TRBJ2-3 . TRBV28 CASLPPGNLASTDTQYF TGTGCCAGTCTCCCCCCGGGAAACCTAGCTTCCACAGATACGCAGTATTTT
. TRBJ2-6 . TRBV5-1 CASTLAAREMSGANVLTF TGCGCCAGCACCCTGGCCGCGAGGGAGATGTCTGGGGCCAACGTCCTGACTTTC
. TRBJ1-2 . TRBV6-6 CASSSGQFGGYTF TGTGCCAGCAGTTCCGGACAGTTTGGTGGCTACACCTTC
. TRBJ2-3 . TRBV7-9 CASSSPLLITLTDTQYF TGTGCCAGCAGCTCACCCCTACTGATAACCCTCACAGATACGCAGTATTTT
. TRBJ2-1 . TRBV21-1 CATDLASYNEQFF TGTGCCACCGACCTAGCGTCCTACAATGAGCAGTTCTTC
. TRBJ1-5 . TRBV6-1 CASSEAQIRQPQHF TGTGCCAGCAGTGAAGCCCAGATACGTCAGCCCCAGCATTTT
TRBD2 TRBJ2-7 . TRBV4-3 CASRLDSGGPYEQYF TGCGCCAGCAGGCTTGATAGCGGGGGCCCCTACGAGCAGTACTTC
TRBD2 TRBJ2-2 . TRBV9 CASSVISGRDTGELFF TGTGCCAGCAGCGTCATTAGCGGGAGAGACACCGGGGAGCTGTTTTTT
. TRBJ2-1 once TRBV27 CASSPRGLDEQFF TGTGCCAGCAGCCCCCGGGGGTTAGATGAGCAGTTCTTC
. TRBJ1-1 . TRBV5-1 CASSFAQIPYEAFF TGCGCCAGCAGCTTTGCACAGATACCGTATGAAGCTTTCTTT
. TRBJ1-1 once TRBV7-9 CASSLVFGVGTEAFF TGTGCCAGCAGCTTAGTTTTCGGGGTTGGTACTGAAGCTTTCTTT
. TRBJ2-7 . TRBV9 CASSSGGSPTHEQYF TGTGCCAGCAGCTCCGGGGGATCACCTACCCACGAGCAGTACTTC
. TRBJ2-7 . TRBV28 CASYDRWHRGYEQYF TGTGCCAGCTACGATCGGTGGCACCGGGGGTACGAGCAGTACTTC
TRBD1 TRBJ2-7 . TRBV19 CASSGTVWTYEQYF TGTGCCAGTAGTGGGACAGTTTGGACCTACGAGCAGTACTTC
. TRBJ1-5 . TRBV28 CASSPPGGQYQPQHF TGTGCCAGCAGCCCCCCGGGAGGACAGTATCAGCCCCAGCATTTT
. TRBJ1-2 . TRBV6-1 CASSEAGGGFGYTF TGTGCCAGCAGTGAAGCTGGGGGGGGCTTTGGCTACACCTTC
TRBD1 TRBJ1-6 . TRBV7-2 CASSLSGTGGNSPLHF TGTGCCAGCAGCTTATCCGGGACAGGGGGGAATTCACCCCTCCACTTT
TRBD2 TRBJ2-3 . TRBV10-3 CAITKGLAGVGGTDTQYF TGTGCCATCACCAAGGGACTAGCGGGGGTGGGAGGAACAGATACGCAGTATTTT
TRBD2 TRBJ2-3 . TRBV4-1 CASSQRLAGEPTDTQYF TGCGCCAGCAGCCAGCGACTAGCGGGGGAGCCTACAGATACGCAGTATTTT
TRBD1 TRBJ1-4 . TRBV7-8 CASSSQGPTNEKLFF TGTGCCAGCAGCTCACAGGGGCCAACTAATGAAAAACTGTTTTTT
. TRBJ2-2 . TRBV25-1 CASRRATGELFF TGTGCCAGCAGGAGGGCGACCGGGGAGCTGTTTTTT